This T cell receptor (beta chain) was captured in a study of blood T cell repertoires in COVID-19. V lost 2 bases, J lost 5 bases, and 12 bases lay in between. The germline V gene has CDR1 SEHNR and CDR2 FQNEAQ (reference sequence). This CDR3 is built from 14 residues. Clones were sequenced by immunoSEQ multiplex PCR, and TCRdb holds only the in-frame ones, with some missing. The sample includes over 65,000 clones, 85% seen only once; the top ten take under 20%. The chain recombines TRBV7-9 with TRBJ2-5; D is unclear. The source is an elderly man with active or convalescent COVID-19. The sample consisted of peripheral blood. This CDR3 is CASSLISGGETQYF. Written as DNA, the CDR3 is TGTGCCAGCAGCTTAATATCGGGTGGGGAGACCCAGTACTTC.